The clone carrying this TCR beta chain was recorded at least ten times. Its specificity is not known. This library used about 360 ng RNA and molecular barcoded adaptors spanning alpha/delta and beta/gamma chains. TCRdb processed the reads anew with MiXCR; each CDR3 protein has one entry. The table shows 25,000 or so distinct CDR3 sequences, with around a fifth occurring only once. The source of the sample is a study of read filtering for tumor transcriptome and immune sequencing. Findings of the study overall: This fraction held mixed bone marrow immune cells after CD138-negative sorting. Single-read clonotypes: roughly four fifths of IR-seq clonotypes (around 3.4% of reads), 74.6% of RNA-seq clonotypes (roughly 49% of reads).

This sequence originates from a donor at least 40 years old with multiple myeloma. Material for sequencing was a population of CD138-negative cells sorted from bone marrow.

CDR3 sequence (DNA): TGCGCCAGCAGCTTTAAAGGGGGAAGCGATTCACCCCTCCACTTT. Its translation is CASSFKGGSDSPLHF. The rearrangement uses TRBV5-1 and TRBJ1-6; maybe TRBD1 (6 bases). CDR1 is SGHRS, CDR2 YFSETQ, per germline. The CDR3 length is 15 residues. V was trimmed by 2 bases and J by 8 bases, leaving 14 bases between them.